This entry lists 8 T cell receptor beta chains sequenced from one sample in a study of T-cell reconstitution after alpha-beta-depleted transplantation in children. It was with unique molecular identifiers that the TCRbeta library was prepared. TCRdb reanalysed the PCR reads using MiXCR and keeps one entry per CDR3 protein. The sample lists some 280,000 distinct CDR3 sequences, about a tenth seen once, with 10% in the top ten. The sample consisted of PBMCs from the stem cell graft donor, taken from the stem cell graft. The receptor source for this set is a human donor who donated a stem cell graft to a child with SCID.

This clonotype was found many times. The chain combines TRBV12-3 or TRBV12-4 with TRBJ2-2, with 9 positions matching TRBD2. Trimming took 3 bases from V and 5 from J; bases not matched to a gene: 4. This CDR3 is 15 amino acids long. The CDR3 here is CASSFLAGRTGELFF. The CDR3 DNA follows: TGTGCCAGCAGTTTTCTAGCGGGGAGGACCGGGGAGCTGTTTTTT.

This chain connects TRBV18 to TRBJ2-7; D is undetermined. This CDR3 has 15 amino acids. Germline CDR1 reads KGHSH; CDR2 reads LQKENI. The V and J ends lost 3 bases and 4 bases respectively, with 16 bases between them. The CDR3 is CASSPRVPKLYEQYF. In DNA form, the CDR3 reads TGTGCCAGCTCACCCCGTGTACCGAAGCTATACGAGCAGTACTTC.

The chain recombines TRBV6-1 with TRBJ2-1, with a weak D call TRBD1 (5 bases). Germline V gene data show CDR1 as MNHNS and CDR2 as SASEGT. V shed 4 bases and J shed 0 bases, with 7 bases lying between them. The CDR3 is 14 amino acids. The chain's CDR3 is CASSGQGSYNEQFF. The CDR3 DNA is TGTGCCAGCAGTGGTCAGGGCTCCTACAATGAGCAGTTCTTC.

This chain connects TRBV4-1 to TRBJ2-7, with 9 bases matching TRBD1. The CDR3 extends over 19 amino acids. J lost 4 bases, V lost 0 bases, and 16 bases had no gene match. Germline V gene data show CDR1 as MGHRA and CDR2 as YSYEKL. The DNA of the CDR3 is TGCGCCAGCAGCCAAGAGGTCCGCGTCCCGGGACAGGGTTTTTACGAGCAGTACTTC. It translates to CASSQEVRVPGQGFYEQYF.

The chain recombines TRBV20-1 with TRBJ2-5; 8 bases map to TRBD1. Germline CDR1 DFQATT, CDR2 SNEGSKA (reference sequence). V was pared by 4 bases and J by 2 bases, with 0 bases of the junction left unmatched. The length of the CDR3 is 12 residues. CDR3 in amino acids: CSANRGQETQYF. The CDR3 DNA reads as TGCAGTGCTAACAGGGGGCAAGAGACCCAGTACTTC.

V usage is TRBV7-2 and J usage is TRBJ2-5; D is unresolved. This CDR3 is 13 amino acids long. Trimming removed 3 bases at V and 3 bases at J, with 8 bases between. Germline V lookup: CDR1 SGHTA, CDR2 FQGNSA. In nucleotides, the CDR3 is TGTGCCAGCAGCTTTCGAGCGAAAGAGACCCAGTACTTC. It specifies CASSFRAKETQYF. Drawing the rest from reference TRBV7-2 and TRBJ2-5, the complete variable domain is GAGVSQSPSNKVTEKGKDVELRCDPISGHTALYWYRQSLGQGLEFLIYFQGNSAPDKSGLPSDRFSAERTGGSVSTLTIQRTQQEDSAVYLCASSFRAKETQYFGPGTRLLVL.

V usage is TRBV11-1 and J usage is TRBJ2-2; D unclear. Per germline, CDR1 SGHAT and CDR2 FQDESV (reference sequence). The CDR3 totals 12 residues. V lost 3 bases and J lost 4, with 3 bases in between. Here the CDR3 DNA reads TGTGCCAGCAGCTTCGCCACCGGGGAGCTGTTTTTT. Amino acids: CASSFATGELFF.

V and J are TRBV3-1 and TRBJ2-3; D is uncertain. The CDR3 length is 15 residues. Trimming shortened V by 11 bases and J by 3 bases, and 21 bases separated the two germline ends. CDR1 LGHDT and CDR2 YNNKEL come from the germline V gene (reference sequence). CDR3 residues: CASTKVVTWTDTQYF. DNA of the CDR3: TGTGCCTCCACCAAGGTGGTTACGTGGACAGATACGCAGTATTTT.